This entry is about one T cell receptor (beta chain). It lacks a known antigen. No base quality information exists; no much larger clone differs at one position. The sequencing machine was an Illumina HiSeq 1500. TCRdb took the public reads, trimmed them with fastp at Q25, ran MiXCR for clone calling and kept in-frame beta chains. Duplicate CDR3 protein sequences are folded into a single record with the most common DNA and genes. The sample records about 920,000 distinct CDR3 sequences, around 31% of which are singletons. The ten largest clones capture around 15% of the sample. Deletion took 0 bases off V and 5 bases off J, with a span of 19 bases between the germline ends. The CDR3 measures 17 amino acids from cysteine to phenylalanine. CDR3 DNA is the only sequence kept; it has 51 bases, read in frame from the first base. In the germline V gene, CDR1 corresponds to MGHRA and CDR2 to YSYEKL. The data originate from a study of T cell repertoires in cytomegalovirus infection (dated by TCRdb to about 2019). As for the study more broadly: Recently identified HLA-C-restricted CMV epitopes, whose presentation resists viral immunomodulation, were targeted by peptide stimulations together with well-studied HLA-B-restricted epitopes. The HLA type of each donor mattered for the analysis, because public TCR beta signatures pointed to carriage of CMV infection along with the matching HLA type.

General findings and caveats noted by the study authors: In the ex vivo response, HLA-C-restricted CMV-specific TCR beta clonotypes were dominant, and in two of eight donors the single most frequent clonotype came from this HLA-C-restricted group. Carriers of CMV infection plus the relevant HLA type were discriminated by the cumulative frequency of public TCR beta family members in the study cohort and in an independent roughly 370-donor cohort.

The treatment or condition tag for this specimen amounts to: in vitro stimulation with specific CMV peptide epitopes to enrich CMV-specific T cells. The sample in question was cultured CD8+ T cells from PBMCs, obtained from culture after CMV antigen stimulation. Recombination linked TRBV4-1 to TRBJ2-5; perhaps TRBD2 is the D gene, with 5 bases matching. The sequence was obtained from a human donor in good health (CMV status not recorded). Some clones in this sample may be carry-over from other donors' samples. In nucleotides, the sequence is TGCGCCAGCAGCCAAGATTATCCTGTGGGAGCTGTTGAGACCCAGTACTTC. It translates to CASSQDYPVGAVETQYF.